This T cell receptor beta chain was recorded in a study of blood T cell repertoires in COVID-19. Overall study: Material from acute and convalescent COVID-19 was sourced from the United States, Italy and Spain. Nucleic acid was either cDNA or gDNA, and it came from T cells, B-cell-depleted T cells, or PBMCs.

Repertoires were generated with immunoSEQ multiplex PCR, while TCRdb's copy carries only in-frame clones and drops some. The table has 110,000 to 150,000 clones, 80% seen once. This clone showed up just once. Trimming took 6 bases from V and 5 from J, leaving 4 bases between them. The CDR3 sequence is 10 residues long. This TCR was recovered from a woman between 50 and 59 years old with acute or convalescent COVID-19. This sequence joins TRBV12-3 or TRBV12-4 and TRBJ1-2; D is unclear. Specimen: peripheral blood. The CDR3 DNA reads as TGTGCCAGCAGCCAGTATGGCTACACCTTC. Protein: CASSQYGYTF.